The 27 T cell receptor beta chains given below trace back to one sample, sequenced in a study of OX40 agonist ivuxolimab in advanced cancers. Libraries were constructed by the immunoSEQ multiplex PCR assay. Entries here come from immuneACCESS through TCRdb and include only in-frame sequences with V and J called. Some clones fail to appear in such tables; in the studies checked, an unresolved V gene covers under half of the shortfall, and the cause of the remainder is unknown. Here the sample has several thousand clones; 68% occur a single time. The ten largest clones add up to about 40% of the sample. Specimen: CD4+ or CD8+ T cells sorted from blood, collected in a trial of the OX40 agonist ivuxolimab. The receptor source for this set is an adult with an advanced solid tumor such as melanoma, head and neck, liver or kidney cancer.

The rearrangement joins TRBV27 to TRBJ2-3; 9 bases are shared with TRBD2. Germline V lookup: CDR1 MNHEY, CDR2 SMNVEV (reference sequence). CDR3 length: 20 residues. V lost 5 bases, J lost 0 bases, and 18 bases stayed unmatched. CDR3 sequence reads: CASSRAQGTSIITSTDTQYF. The CDR3 coding sequence is TGTGCCAGCAGTCGAGCCCAGGGGACTAGCATAATTACTAGCACAGATACGCAGTATTTT.

The rearrangement links TRBV6-5 to TRBJ1-2; 8 nucleotides match TRBD1. The CDR3 spans 15 residues. Germline values: CDR1 MNHEY, CDR2 SVGAGI. V shed 6 bases and J 6 bases; nucleotides not matched to a gene: 12. The CDR3 is CASSRLDRAGDGYTF. CDR3 DNA: TGTGCCAGCAGCAGACTGGACAGGGCTGGAGATGGCTACACCTTC.

The sample holds a few counts of this clone. The rearrangement uses TRBV9 and TRBJ2-5; D uncertain. V lost 7 bases to trimming and J lost 1 base, with 11 bases between them. The CDR3 runs 13 residues. Per the germline V gene, CDR1 is SGDLS and CDR2 is YYNGEE. The DNA for the CDR3 is TGTGCCAGCGGACCTTTCGCCCAAGAGACCCAGTACTTC. Translating gives CASGPFAQETQYF.

The chain uses TRBV6-1 and TRBJ2-1, with D tentatively TRBD2 (5 bases). Germline-derived CDR1 and CDR2 are MNHNS and SASEGT. The V end lost 0 bases, the J end lost 9 bases, and 21 bases lay between the germline ends. This CDR3 is built from 17 residues. The CDR3 nucleotides are TGTGCCAGCAGTGAAGCAGTGACTAACGTCTTATTGGGTGAGCAGTTCTTC. This gives the protein CASSEAVTNVLLGEQFF.

This clone was seen a few times. V gene TRBV7-8 combines with J gene TRBJ2-1, with a tentative D call TRBD2 (5 bases). The CDR3 has 16 residues. Germline V gene lookup returns CDR1 SGHVS and CDR2 FQNEAQ. Trimming shortened V by 1 base and J by 8 bases, and 18 bases separated the two germline ends. Here the CDR3 DNA reads TGTGCCAGCAGCTTAGATTCCCAGGTGGAGGTAGATGAGCAGTTCTTC. Its translation: CASSLDSQVEVDEQFF.

The chain joins TRBV30 to TRBJ1-5; D gene unclear. Germline V lookup: CDR1 GTSNPN, CDR2 SVGIG (reference sequence). The CDR3 spans 12 residues. V was pared by 2 bases and J by 7 bases, with 9 bases between. The CDR3 DNA reads as TGTGCCTGGAGTAGTGAATGGCAGCCCCAGCATTTT. It yields the protein CAWSSEWQPQHF.

In its sample, this clone is medium-sized. The J gene is TRBJ2-5, the V gene TRBV10-3, with 12 positions matching TRBD2. CDR1 and CDR2 from the germline V gene are ENHRY and SYGVKD. The CDR3 spans 20 residues. After removal of 4 bases from V and 6 bases from J, the junction contained 21 bases not matched to a gene. CDR3 coding DNA: TGTGCCATCAGTGTCACTCGAGTGTGGCTAGCGGGAGGGTGGCGGAAGACCCAGTACTTC. Protein: CAISVTRVWLAGGWRKTQYF.

The rearrangement uses TRBV4-2 and TRBJ1-2; tentative D call: TRBD1 (5 bases). The germline V gene has CDR1 LGHNA and CDR2 YNFKEQ. Trimming pared 1 base from V and 10 bases from J, leaving 10 bases between. This CDR3 has 12 amino acids. DNA for the CDR3: TGTGCCAGCAGCCAAGGCACGGGGGACTACACCTTC. This codes for CASSQGTGDYTF.

The chain is built from TRBV30 and TRBJ2-1; 9 bases align to TRBD1. Per the germline V gene, CDR1 is GTSNPN and CDR2 is SVGIG (reference sequence). Trimming removed 1 base from V and 3 bases from J; junction bases left unmatched: 7. CDR3 size: 16 residues. In DNA, the CDR3 is TGTGCCTGGAGTGACGGGACAGGGAACTTCTACAATGAGCAGTTCTTC. Translation: CAWSDGTGNFYNEQFF.

This clone ranks as large. This chain links TRBV6-1 with TRBJ2-2; 10 positions match TRBD2. The CDR3 has 16 amino acids. V dropped 3 bases and J dropped 5; count of bases not matched to a gene: 6. Germline V lookup: CDR1 MNHNS, CDR2 SASEGT. In DNA form, the CDR3 reads TGTGCCAGCAGTGAGGAGCGGGAGGGCCCGACCGGGGAGCTGTTTTTT. This translates into CASSEEREGPTGELFF.

This clone has only one observation. This chain links TRBV19 with TRBJ2-6, with D tentatively TRBD2 (6 bases). This CDR3 has 16 amino acids. The germline V gene has CDR1 LNHDA and CDR2 SQIVND (reference sequence). Trimming cost V 1 base and J 1 base, with 8 bases left between them. The CDR3 DNA reads TGTGCCAGTAGTATAGGTGGGAGGTCTGGGGCCAACGTCCTGACTTTC. Translating gives CASSIGGRSGANVLTF.

By share, this clone ranks as large. V gene TRBV2 combines with J gene TRBJ2-7; D gene uncertain. CDR1 is SNHLY and CDR2 is FYNNEI in the germline V gene. The CDR3 runs 12 residues. Trimming left V 4 bases short and J 3 bases short, with 7 bases between. DNA of the CDR3: TGTGCCAGCAGTGGGACGGTCTACGAGCAGTACTTC. Residues: CASSGTVYEQYF.

The rearrangement joins TRBV6-5 to TRBJ2-7; D unresolved. Germline assignment: CDR1 MNHEY and CDR2 SVGAGI. Trimming stripped 5 bases from V and 0 bases from J, with 14 bases between. The CDR3 loop spans 15 amino acids. The CDR3 DNA reads TGTGCCAGCAGTGGGTGGACGGAGAGCTCCTACGAGCAGTACTTC. It codes for CASSGWTESSYEQYF.

To note about this clone: Other nucleotide sequences from this sample produce the same CDR3. The chain employs TRBV4-3 and TRBJ2-6; the match to TRBD1 covers 7 bases. CDR1 LGHNA and CDR2 YSLEER come from the germline V gene. The junction had 0 bases not matched to a gene; V was cut back by 0 bases and J by 1 base. The CDR3 covers 16 residues. The CDR3 sequence is CASSQDRGSGANVLTF. CDR3 nucleotide sequence: TGCGCCAGCAGCCAAGACAGGGGGTCTGGGGCCAACGTCCTGACTTTC.

The rearrangement joins TRBV19 to TRBJ2-7; D is perhaps TRBD2 (7 bases). The germline CDR1 and CDR2 sequences are LNHDA and SQIVND (reference sequence). V was shortened by 5 bases and J by 2 bases, with 19 bases between the two germline ends. CDR3 length equals 16 residues. CDR3 bases: TGTGCCAGTAGTCCGGGTGGGGGGGCCGCTGCCTACGAGCAGTACTTC. Its translation is CASSPGGGAAAYEQYF.

This chain connects TRBV7-8 to TRBJ1-6; a weak D match, TRBD1 (5 bases). CDR1 is SGHVS and CDR2 is FQNEAQ in the germline V gene. Trimming left V 6 bases short and J 13 bases short, with 22 bases between. The CDR3 loop spans 15 amino acids. Here the CDR3 DNA reads TGTGCCAGCAGACCGTTGCAGGGCCCCTCGTTGCCCCTCCACTTT. This sequence encodes CASRPLQGPSLPLHF.

V and J are TRBV9 and TRBJ1-2; D may be TRBD1 (5 bases). Germline V gives CDR1 SGDLS, CDR2 YYNGEE. The V end was cut by 2 bases, the J end by 0 bases, with 11 bases between. This CDR3 is built from 15 residues. CDR3 DNA sequence: TGTGCCAGCAGCGTGCGGGACGGACCTAACTATGGCTACACCTTC. Translation: CASSVRDGPNYGYTF.

The chain is built from TRBV29-1 and TRBJ2-3, with 13 bases lining up with TRBD2. The CDR3 loop spans 17 amino acids. Germline V gene data show CDR1 as SQVTM and CDR2 as ANQGSEA. Unmatched junction bases numbered 12, after V lost 7 bases and J lost 2 bases. CDR3 residues: CSAPGTSGEVNTDTQYF. CDR3 DNA sequence: TGCAGCGCCCCCGGGACTAGCGGGGAAGTCAACACAGATACGCAGTATTTT.

This chain connects TRBV11-1 to TRBJ1-1, with 10 bases identical to TRBD1. CDR3 length: 13 amino acids. Trimming removed 10 bases from V and 5 bases from J; junction bases left unmatched: 7. From germline, CDR1 is SGHAT and CDR2 FQDESV (reference sequence). CDR3 DNA: TGTGCCACGGGGACAGGGGAGACGACTGAAGCTTTCTTT. Residues: CATGTGETTEAFF.

The rearrangement uses TRBV2 and TRBJ2-1; 11 bases fit TRBD2. J gave up 4 bases and V 6 bases, and 5 bases lay outside the gene matches. Germline CDR1 SNHLY, CDR2 FYNNEI. The CDR3 sequence is 15 residues long. CDR3: CASRLAGGVYNEQFF. The CDR3 region has the DNA TGTGCCAGCAGATTAGCGGGAGGGGTATACAATGAGCAGTTCTTC.

Regarding this clone: At the DNA level, this CDR3 is encoded by other sequences in the same sample as well. In nucleotides, the CDR3 is TGTGCCAGCAGTCCCGGGCCCAACTACGAGCAGTACTTC. This sequence encodes CASSPGPNYEQYF. The V gene is TRBV7-9, the J gene TRBJ2-7; D is undetermined. The germline V and J ends were trimmed by 6 bases and 3 bases, with 12 bases remaining between them. This CDR3 contains 13 residues. CDR1 and CDR2 from the germline V gene are SEHNR and FQNEAQ (reference sequence).

V and J are TRBV7-2 and TRBJ2-1; 10 nucleotides align to TRBD2. The CDR3 covers 19 residues. The V gene's germline CDR1 is SGHTA and CDR2 FQGNSA. V was pared by 1 base and J by 8 bases, with 17 bases of the junction left unmatched. The CDR3 protein is CASSLGLAGVGYLRDEQFF. The CDR3 DNA is TGTGCCAGCAGCTTAGGGCTAGCGGGGGTTGGCTACCTCCGGGATGAGCAGTTCTTC.

This chain joins TRBV19 and TRBJ2-5, with D unresolved. With the DNA end fitting TRBJ2-7 better, the J assignment may be wrong. This CDR3 has 13 residues. CDR1 is LNHDA, CDR2 SQIVND, per germline (reference sequence). This CDR3 reads CASGVGLTYEQYF. The CDR3 bases are TGTGCCAGTGGAGTGGGATTGACCTACGAGCAGTACTTC.

The V and J genes are TRBV23-1 and TRBJ2-7, with 10 bases matching TRBD1. TRBV23-1 is an ORF; its function is uncertain. Unmatched junction bases numbered 10, after V lost 4 bases and J lost 4 bases. CDR3 length equals 16 residues. The CDR3 DNA is TGCGCCAGCAGTCTTTCCTCGGGGACAGGGGTTTACGAGCAGTACTTC. Its protein is CASSLSSGTGVYEQYF.

The chain recombines TRBV7-3 with TRBJ1-1; 10 bases are a match to TRBD1. The junction had 14 bases not matched to a gene; V was cut back by 6 bases and J by 4 bases. In germline, CDR1 is SGHTA, CDR2 FQGTGA. There are 17 residues in the CDR3. The CDR3 DNA reads as TGTGCCAGCAGACGGAACTACGGGACAGGGGCCCCCACTGAAGCTTTCTTT. Translated: CASRRNYGTGAPTEAFF.

This clone was observed a single time. The chain employs TRBV21-1 and TRBJ2-1; the table names TRBD2, a call not compared with the DNA. TRBV21-1 constitutes a pseudogene. The CDR3 covers 17 residues. The CDR3 DNA reads TGTGCCAGCAGATATATAGTAGCTACCCATTCCGACAATGAGCAGTTCTTC. Translated, it gives CASRYIVATHSDNEQFF.

The chain links TRBV5-1 to TRBJ1-1; D remains ambiguous. This CDR3 comprises 13 residues. Per the germline V gene, CDR1 is SGHRS and CDR2 is YFSETQ. The V end lost 4 bases, the J end lost 2 bases, and 9 bases lay between the germline ends. Written as DNA, the CDR3 is TGCGCCAGCAGCCAGACTAGTAACACTGAAGCTTTCTTT. Translation gives CASSQTSNTEAFF.